This T cell receptor (beta chain) was documented in a study of post-analysis software for immune sequencing data. General observations from the study: With F measure, samples from one preparation batch clustered together strongly. Among several TRBV segments more frequent in patients than controls were TRBV5-6, TRBV5-1 and TRBV20-1.

The CDR3 contains 16 residues. Trimming removed 4 bases from V and 3 bases from J, with 18 bases in between. Per the germline V gene, CDR1 is SGHAT and CDR2 is FQNNGV. Turning to this clonotype: The antigen is unknown.

TCR beta cDNA libraries had unique molecular identifiers. TCRdb reprocessed the PCR reads with MiXCR, giving one entry per CDR3 protein. The profile shows roughly 730,000 distinct CDR3 sequences, roughly 27% of them singletons. Sample: blood. The TCR comes from a girl aged 5-17 years with multiple sclerosis. This rearrangement joins TRBV11-2 to TRBJ2-5; D call uncertain. The CDR3 loop is CASSSLRRLREETQYF. As DNA, the CDR3 is TGTGCCAGCAGCTCGCTCCGGAGACTCAGAGAAGAGACCCAGTACTTC. Full variable domain (rest looked up from reference TRBV11-2 and TRBJ2-5): EAGVAQSPRYKIIEKRQSVAFWCNPISGHATLYWYQQILGQGPKLLIQFQNNGVVDDSQLPKDRFSAERLKGVDSTLKIQPAKLEDSAVYLCASSSLRRLREETQYFGPGTRLLVL.